The 8 T cell receptor beta chains listed next were all sequenced from one sample in a study of shared clonotypes between healthy human individuals. Sequencing used immunoSEQ multiplex PCR; TCRdb keeps in-frame clones, though not all of them. This table has just over 2,000,000 clones, roughly 94% appearing once. The specimen sequenced was naive CD4+ T cells sorted from blood. The sample's subset: CD45RA+ positively selected. These receptors originate from a young man in good health.

This clone was recorded once. The CDR3 coding sequence is TGTGCCAGCAACAATTACGGGACTGAAGCTTTCTTT. It encodes CASNNYGTEAFF. J is TRBJ1-1 and V is TRBV6-1; D is ambiguous. From germline, CDR1 is MNHNS and CDR2 SASEGT. The V end lost 7 bases, the J end lost 5 bases, and 11 bases lay between the germline ends. This CDR3 is built from 12 residues.

The J gene is TRBJ2-3, the V gene TRBV25-1, with D perhaps given as TRBD1 or TRBD2 (5 bases each). Trimming pared 2 bases from V and 2 bases from J, leaving 17 bases between. The CDR3 spans 17 residues. The germline V gene encodes CDR1 MGHDK and CDR2 SYGVNS. CDR3 DNA: TGTGCCAGCAGTGAACCCCTTCGGGACGGGTACACAGATACGCAGTATTTT. This codes for CASSEPLRDGYTDTQYF.

Turning to this clone: Other DNA sequences from this sample encode an identical CDR3 as well. The rearrangement uses TRBV2 and TRBJ2-3; D is unclear. The V gene lost 1 base and the J gene lost 1 base, with 6 bases spanning the gap. CDR1 and CDR2 from the germline V gene are SNHLY and FYNNEI. This CDR3 spans 14 amino acids. The CDR3 loop is CASSEGQGTDTQYF. CDR3 nucleotides: TGTGCCAGCAGTGAAGGGCAGGGCACAGATACGCAGTATTTT.

This chain connects TRBV18 to TRBJ1-1; D not resolved. From germline, CDR1 is KGHSH and CDR2 LQKENI. V lost 6 bases and J 0 bases, leaving 5 bases between the germline ends. The CDR3 has 12 residues. This CDR3 reads CASSRMNTEAFF. The CDR3, as DNA: TGTGCCAGCTCGCGAATGAACACTGAAGCTTTCTTT.

The gene calls are TRBV7-9 and TRBJ2-5; possible D gene TRBD2, 5 bases. The V gene's germline CDR1 is SEHNR and CDR2 FQNEAQ (reference sequence). The CDR3 has 14 amino acids. The V gene lost 5 bases and the J gene lost 1 base, with 11 bases spanning the gap. The CDR3 reads CASSHGILQETQYF. DNA of the CDR3: TGTGCCAGCAGCCACGGGATTCTCCAAGAGACCCAGTACTTC.

The chain employs TRBV4-2 and TRBJ2-1; TRBD2 agrees at 12 bases. Germline V gene lookup returns CDR1 LGHNA and CDR2 YNFKEQ. The CDR3 consists of 21 residues. The ends lost 4 bases at V and 0 bases at J; junction bases unmatched: 16. CDR3 nucleotide sequence: TGTGCCAGCAGCCGATCACTCCCTAGCGGGGGGGCCGCCAGCTCCTACAATGAGCAGTTCTTC. It specifies CASSRSLPSGGAASSYNEQFF.

This clone was recorded only once. The CDR3 is CASSLAGTDGELFF. Written as DNA, the CDR3 is TGCGCCAGCAGCTTGGCAGGGACGGACGGGGAGCTGTTTTTT. The chain carries TRBV5-1 and TRBJ2-2; D may correspond to TRBD1 or TRBD2 (5 bases each). The CDR3 has 14 residues. V was trimmed by 0 bases and J by 7 bases, leaving 10 bases between them. Germline CDR1 SGHRS, CDR2 YFSETQ.

CDR3 amino acids: CASSLSRQFGEQYF. The DNA for the CDR3 is TGTGCCAGCAGTTTAAGCCGACAGTTTGGCGAGCAGTACTTC. The chain combines TRBV27 with TRBJ2-7, with a weak D call TRBD1 (5 bases). The CDR3 length is 14 residues. The V end lost 2 bases, the J end lost 6 bases, and 14 bases lay between the germline ends. The germline V gene has CDR1 MNHEY and CDR2 SMNVEV (reference sequence).